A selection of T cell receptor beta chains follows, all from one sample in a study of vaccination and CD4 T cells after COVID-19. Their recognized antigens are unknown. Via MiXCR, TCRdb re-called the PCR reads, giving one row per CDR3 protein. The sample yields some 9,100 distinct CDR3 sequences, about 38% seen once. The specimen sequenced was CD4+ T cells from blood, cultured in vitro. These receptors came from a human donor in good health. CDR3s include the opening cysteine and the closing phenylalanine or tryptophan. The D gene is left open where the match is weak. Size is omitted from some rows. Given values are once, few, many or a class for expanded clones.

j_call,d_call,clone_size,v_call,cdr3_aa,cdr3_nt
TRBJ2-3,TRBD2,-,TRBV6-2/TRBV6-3,CASGRRSGRAIDTQYF,TGTGCCAGCGGCCGGCGTAGCGGGAGGGCCATAGATACGCAGTATTTT
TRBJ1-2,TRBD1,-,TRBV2,CASSEAGRGQANYGYTF,TGTGCCAGCAGTGAAGCCGGCAGGGGGCAGGCTAACTATGGCTACACCTTC
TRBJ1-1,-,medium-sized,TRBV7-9,CASSPTGNTEAFF,TGTGCCAGCAGCCCTACAGGGAACACTGAAGCTTTCTTT
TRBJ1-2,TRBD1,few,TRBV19,CASSIAQGAHYGYTF,TGTGCCAGTAGTATCGCCCAGGGGGCTCACTATGGCTACACCTTC
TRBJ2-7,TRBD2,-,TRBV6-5,CASSSPRGRYYEQYF,TGTGCCAGCAGTTCCCCCCGCGGGAGGTACTACGAGCAGTACTTC
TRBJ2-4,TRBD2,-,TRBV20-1,CSAGGLAGNIQYF,TGCAGTGCTGGTGGACTAGCGGGAAACATTCAGTACTTC
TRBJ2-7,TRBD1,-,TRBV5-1,CASSLEGTGDEQYF,TGCGCCAGCAGCTTGGAAGGGACAGGGGACGAGCAGTACTTC
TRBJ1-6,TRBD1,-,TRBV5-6,CASSRDRGYNSPLHF,TGTGCCAGCAGCCGGGACAGAGGCTATAATTCACCCCTCCACTTT
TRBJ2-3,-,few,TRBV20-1,CSARSQSRDTQYF,TGCAGTGCTAGATCCCAGTCACGAGATACGCAGTATTTT
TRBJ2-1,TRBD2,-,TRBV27,CASQGGLAIYNEQFF,TGTGCCAGCCAAGGGGGACTAGCCATCTACAATGAGCAGTTCTTC
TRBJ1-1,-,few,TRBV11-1,CASSLRILNTEAFF,TGTGCCAGCAGCTTAAGGATATTGAACACTGAAGCTTTCTTT
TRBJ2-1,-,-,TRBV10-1,CASRERGQGILAGNLNEQFF,TGCGCCAGCAGAGAAAGGGGACAGGGGATACTAGCGGGAAATCTCAATGAGCAGTTCTTC
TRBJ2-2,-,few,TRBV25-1,CASSEYGGELFF,TGTGCCAGCAGTGAATATGGCGGGGAGCTGTTTTTT
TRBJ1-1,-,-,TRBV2,CASSERLSPGTEAFF,TGTGCCAGCAGTGAGCGCTTGTCTCCTGGCACTGAAGCTTTCTTT
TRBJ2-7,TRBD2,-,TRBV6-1,CASSPKTSGSFSYEQYF,TGTGCCAGCAGCCCCAAGACTAGCGGGAGTTTCTCCTACGAGCAGTACTTC
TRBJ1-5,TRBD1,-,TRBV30,CAWSAPGTGGAQPQHF,TGTGCCTGGAGTGCCCCCGGGACAGGGGGTGCTCAGCCCCAGCATTTT
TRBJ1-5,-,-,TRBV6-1,CASSTGFIDQPQHF,TGTGCCAGCAGTACAGGGTTTATTGATCAGCCCCAGCATTTT
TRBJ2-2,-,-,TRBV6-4,CASRRTDTGELFF,TGTGCCAGCAGAAGGACAGATACCGGGGAGCTGTTTTTT
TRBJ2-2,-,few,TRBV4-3,CASSQDQGNPFANTGELFF,TGCGCCAGCAGCCAAGATCAGGGAAACCCGTTCGCGAACACCGGGGAGCTGTTTTTT
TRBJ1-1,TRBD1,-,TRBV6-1,CASRHRQGGTEAFF,TGTGCCAGCAGGCACCGACAGGGGGGCACTGAAGCTTTCTTT
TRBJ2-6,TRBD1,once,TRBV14,CASSLTGAPGANVLTF,TGTGCCAGCAGTCTCACAGGGGCACCCGGGGCCAACGTCCTGACTTTC
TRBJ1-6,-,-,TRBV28,CASSLEGVNSPLHF,TGTGCCAGCAGTTTAGAGGGGGTGAATTCACCCCTCCACTTT
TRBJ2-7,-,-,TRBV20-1,CSARDPVRDEQYF,TGCAGTGCTAGAGATCCGGTGCGGGACGAGCAGTACTTC
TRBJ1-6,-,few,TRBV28,CASGSSYNSPLHF,TGTGCCAGCGGAAGCTCCTATAATTCACCCCTCCACTTT
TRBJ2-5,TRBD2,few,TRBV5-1,CASSSGLTETQYF,TGCGCCAGCAGCTCGGGACTAACAGAGACCCAGTACTTC
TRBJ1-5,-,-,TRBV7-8,CASSLAGRGFSNQPQHF,TGTGCCAGCAGCTTAGCGGGCAGGGGTTTTAGCAATCAGCCCCAGCATTTT
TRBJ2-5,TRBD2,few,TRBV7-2,CASSLSLAAIETQYF,TGTGCCAGCAGCTTATCACTAGCGGCAATAGAGACCCAGTACTTC
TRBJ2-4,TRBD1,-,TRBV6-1,CASSADRTQKNIQYF,TGTGCCAGCAGTGCGGACAGGACCCAAAAAAACATTCAGTACTTC
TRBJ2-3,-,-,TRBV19,CASSIAPGTTTDTQYF,TGTGCCAGTAGTATAGCACCCGGGACCACCACAGATACGCAGTATTTT
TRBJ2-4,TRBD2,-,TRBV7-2,CASSPGLNLAIAKNIQYF,TGTGCCAGCAGCCCGGGACTAAATTTGGCTATAGCCAAAAACATTCAGTACTTC
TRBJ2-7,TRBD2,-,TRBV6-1,CASKTGLASSYEQYF,TGTGCCAGCAAAACGGGACTAGCGAGCTCCTACGAGCAGTACTTC
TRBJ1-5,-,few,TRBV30,CAWSIPAAGRVQPQHF,TGTGCCTGGAGCATCCCCGCGGCAGGGAGAGTTCAGCCCCAGCATTTT
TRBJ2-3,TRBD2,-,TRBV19,CASRTSGTDTQYF,TGTGCCAGTAGGACTAGCGGCACAGATACGCAGTATTTT
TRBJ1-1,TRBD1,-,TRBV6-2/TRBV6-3,CASSYRQGAGIF,TGTGCCAGCAGTTACCGCCAGGGGGCAGGGATCTTT
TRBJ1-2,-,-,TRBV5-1,CASSLGQGDYGYTF,TGCGCCAGCAGCTTAGGGCAGGGAGACTATGGCTACACCTTC
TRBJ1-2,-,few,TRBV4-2,CASSQERGSYGYTF,TGTGCCAGCAGCCAAGAGCGGGGGTCCTATGGCTACACCTTC
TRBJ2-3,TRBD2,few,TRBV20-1,CSAVEAGGGDTQYF,TGCAGTGCTGTTGAAGCGGGAGGGGGTGATACGCAGTATTTT
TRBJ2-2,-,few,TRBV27,CASSFVRAAQLFF,TGTGCCAGCAGCTTTGTTCGGGCGGCGCAGCTGTTTTTT
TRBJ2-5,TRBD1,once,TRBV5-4,CASSPQGQETQYF,TGTGCCAGCAGCCCACAGGGGCAAGAGACCCAGTACTTC
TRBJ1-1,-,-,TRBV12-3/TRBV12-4,CASSPDGFEAFF,TGTGCCAGCAGCCCGGACGGTTTTGAAGCTTTCTTT
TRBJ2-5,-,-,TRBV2,CASSDRYQETQYF,TGTGCCAGCAGTGACAGGTACCAAGAGACCCAGTACTTC
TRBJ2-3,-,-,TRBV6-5,CASSYGDTQYF,TGTGCCAGCAGTTACGGAGATACGCAGTATTTT
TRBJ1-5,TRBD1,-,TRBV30,CAWSGDRASNQPQHF,TGTGCCTGGAGCGGAGACAGGGCAAGCAATCAGCCCCAGCATTTT
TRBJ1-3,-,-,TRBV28,CASSFDRHSGNTIYF,TGTGCCAGCAGTTTTGACAGGCACTCTGGAAACACCATATATTTT
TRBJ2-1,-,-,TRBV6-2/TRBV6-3,CASSAPRQGLGNEQFF,TGTGCCAGCAGCGCCCCGAGACAGGGACTAGGAAATGAGCAGTTCTTC
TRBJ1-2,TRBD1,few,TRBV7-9,CASSRDRILYGYTF,TGTGCCAGCAGCCGGGACAGGATCCTTTATGGCTACACCTTC
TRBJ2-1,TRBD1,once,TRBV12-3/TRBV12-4,CASSWRQGYNEQFF,TGTGCCAGCAGTTGGCGACAGGGATACAATGAGCAGTTCTTC
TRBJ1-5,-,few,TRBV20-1,CSAPPMREGVRLENQPQHF,TGCAGTGCCCCCCCGATGCGCGAGGGTGTGAGGTTGGAAAATCAGCCCCAGCATTTT
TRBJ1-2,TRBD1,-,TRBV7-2,CASSYRDSIGYTF,TGTGCCAGCAGCTACCGGGACAGTATCGGCTACACCTTC
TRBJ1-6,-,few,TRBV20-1,CSARASWSRRVRGSPLHF,TGCAGTGCTAGAGCTAGTTGGTCTCGGCGAGTCAGAGGCTCACCCCTCCACTTT
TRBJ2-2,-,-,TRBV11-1,CASSSLKATGGELFF,TGTGCCAGCAGCTCCTTAAAGGCGACGGGCGGGGAGCTGTTTTTT
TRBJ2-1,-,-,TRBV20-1,CSARDLNNEQFF,TGCAGTGCCAGAGACTTAAACAATGAGCAGTTCTTC
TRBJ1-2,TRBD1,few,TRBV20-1,CTPDREFYGYTF,TGCACCCCCGACAGGGAATTCTATGGCTACACCTTC
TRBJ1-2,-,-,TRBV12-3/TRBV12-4,CASNPRGANYGYTF,TGTGCCAGCAACCCGAGAGGGGCTAACTATGGCTACACCTTC